The 22 T cell receptor beta chains presented below share a single source sample, sequenced in a study of T cells after somatic rescue of genetic block. Clones were sequenced by immunoSEQ multiplex PCR, and TCRdb holds only the in-frame ones, with some missing. The data contain approximately 70,000 clones, roughly 88% of them seen just once; the ten biggest clones take up about 3%. Source material: peripheral blood mononuclear cells (PBMCs). All receptors come from a man aged 25-40 years.

This chain joins TRBV18 and TRBJ2-1; possibly TRBD2 for D (6 bases). The CDR3 consists of 16 residues. Trimming removed 2 bases from V and 1 base from J, with 12 bases in between. CDR1 and CDR2 (germline): KGHSH, LQKENI. The CDR3 is CASSPNRDSSYNEQFF. DNA for the CDR3: TGTGCCAGCTCACCAAACCGGGACTCGTCCTACAATGAGCAGTTCTTC.

The chain is built from TRBV27 and TRBJ2-7, with TRBD1 identical over 9 bases. Per the germline V gene, CDR1 is MNHEY and CDR2 is SMNVEV (reference sequence). The CDR3 contains 13 residues. The V gene end was trimmed by 0 bases and the J gene end by 6 bases; junction bases not matched to a gene: 0. The CDR3 DNA sequence: TGTGCCAGCAGTTTATCGGACAGGGGCGAGCAGTACTTC. Translated: CASSLSDRGEQYF.

The genes are TRBV2 and TRBJ2-3; 9 bases align to TRBD2. With 5 bases clipped from V and 5 bases from J, the junction kept 5 bases outside the gene matches. The CDR3 totals 14 residues. Germline assignment: CDR1 SNHLY and CDR2 FYNNEI. The DNA of the CDR3 is TGTGCCAGCAGTTCCCTAGCGGGGAGAGATACGCAGTATTTT. This sequence encodes CASSSLAGRDTQYF.

J is TRBJ1-1 and V is TRBV21-1. TRBV21-1 is listed as a pseudogene. This CDR3 comprises 15 residues. The CDR3 nucleotides are TGTGCCAGCAGCAAAGTTGGGCGGCAGAACACTGAAGCTTTCTTT. Translation: CASSKVGRQNTEAFF.

This clone was picked up one time. The V call is TRBV5-1, the J call TRBJ2-5; 9 bases agree with TRBD2. The V gene end was trimmed by 7 bases and the J gene end by 5 bases; junction bases not matched to a gene: 9. The CDR3 has 14 residues. Germline lookup yields CDR1 SGHRS and CDR2 YFSETQ. CDR3 sequence: CASRVAGEYETQYF. CDR3 bases: TGCGCCAGCCGGGTAGCGGGGGAGTATGAGACCCAGTACTTC.

The chain joins TRBV5-5 to TRBJ2-1; D is possibly TRBD1 (6 bases). V dropped 4 bases and J dropped 3 bases, with 11 bases sitting between them. The CDR3 extends over 14 amino acids. Germline V gene data show CDR1 as SGHKS and CDR2 as YYEKEE (reference sequence). The CDR3 reads CASSTLDSYNEQFF. The CDR3 nucleotides are TGTGCCAGCAGCACACTGGACAGCTACAATGAGCAGTTCTTC.

The rearrangement uses TRBV2 and TRBJ2-7; D gene uncertain. V lost 6 bases to trimming and J lost 4 bases, with 4 bases between them. The germline gives CDR1 SNHLY, CDR2 FYNNEI. This CDR3 spans 10 amino acids. The CDR3 region is CASRQYEQYF. Here the CDR3 DNA reads TGTGCCAGCAGACAGTACGAGCAGTACTTC.

The J gene is TRBJ2-5, the V gene TRBV18; weak D call: TRBD1 (5 bases). The V gene lost 6 bases and the J gene lost 1 base, with 12 bases spanning the gap. CDR3 length: 14 amino acids. Germline V gives CDR1 KGHSH, CDR2 LQKENI. CDR3 in DNA: TGTGCCAGCTCCCAGACAGACCTCCAAGAGACCCAGTACTTC. Translating gives CASSQTDLQETQYF.

The chain employs TRBV18 and TRBJ2-3; weak D call: TRBD1 (5 bases). In germline, CDR1 is KGHSH, CDR2 LQKENI. The CDR3 runs to 14 residues. Trimming stripped 3 bases from V and 0 bases from J, with 7 bases between. DNA for the CDR3: TGTGCCAGCTCACCTGACAGCAGCACAGATACGCAGTATTTT. It codes for CASSPDSSTDTQYF.

The chain recombines TRBV28 with TRBJ2-5; the D gene is possibly TRBD2 (5 bases). V was trimmed by 9 bases and J by 1 base, leaving 12 bases between them. This CDR3 has 13 residues. The germline V gene encodes CDR1 MDHEN and CDR2 SYDVKM. CDR3 bases: TGTGCCAGTCTCGCGGGCCTCCAAGAGACCCAGTACTTC. This codes for CASLAGLQETQYF.

The chain is built from TRBV7-9 and TRBJ2-7; D possibly corresponds to TRBD2 (5 bases). The CDR3 sequence is 15 residues long. Trimming pared 1 base from V and 2 bases from J, leaving 12 bases between. Germline assignment: CDR1 SEHNR and CDR2 FQNEAQ (reference sequence). The CDR3 sequence: CASSLDREPPYEQYF. The CDR3 bases are TGTGCCAGCAGCTTAGATCGGGAACCCCCCTACGAGCAGTACTTC. The variable domain in full, with the rest retrieved from reference TRBV7-9 and TRBJ2-7, is DTGVSQNPRHKITKRGQNVTFRCDPISEHNRLYWYRQTLGQGPEFLTYFQNEAQLEKSRLLSDRFSAERPKGSFSTLEIQRTEQGDSAMYLCASSLDREPPYEQYFGPGTRLTVT.

J is TRBJ1-3 and V is TRBV28, with D perhaps TRBD1 (6 bases). V dropped 5 bases and J dropped 2 bases, with 13 bases sitting between them. This CDR3 is built from 15 residues. Germline loops: CDR1 MDHEN, CDR2 SYDVKM. This CDR3 is CASSLGTLAGNTIYF. The CDR3 region has the DNA TGTGCCAGCAGTCTTGGGACACTAGCTGGAAACACCATATATTTT.

The V and J genes are TRBV14 and TRBJ2-3; no clear D. The CDR3 extends over 16 amino acids. From germline, CDR1 is SGHDN and CDR2 FVKESK. V lost 4 bases and J lost 4, with 18 bases in between. DNA of the CDR3: TGTGCCAGCAGCCCCTGGGCTTTAGGAGTGTCAGATACGCAGTATTTT. It yields the protein CASSPWALGVSDTQYF.

The chain uses TRBV19 and TRBJ1-2; D uncertain. Trimming stripped 5 bases from V and 4 bases from J, with 14 bases between. The germline gives CDR1 LNHDA, CDR2 SQIVND (reference sequence). The CDR3 contains 14 residues. The CDR3 sequence is CASSPRDLRYGYTF. The CDR3 DNA reads as TGTGCCAGTAGTCCCAGAGATCTACGCTATGGCTACACCTTC.

The chain has TRBV6-5 and TRBJ2-7, with a tentative D call TRBD1 (6 bases). This CDR3 contains 14 residues. CDR1 and CDR2 from the germline V gene are MNHEY and SVGAGI. Trimming cost V 6 bases and J 4 bases, with 16 bases left between them. As DNA, the CDR3 is TGTGCCAGCAGGTTCCGGGACACCCCGTACGAGCAGTACTTC. Its translation is CASRFRDTPYEQYF.

The chain couples TRBV11-2 to TRBJ2-2; D is uncertain. V was pared by 1 base and J by 5 bases, with 11 bases between. The CDR3 sequence is 15 residues long. Germline CDR1 SGHAT, CDR2 FQNNGV. The CDR3 DNA is TGTGCCAGCAGCTTAGCTAGGTCGTGGACCGGGGAGCTGTTTTTT. It specifies CASSLARSWTGELFF. The whole variable domain, filled in from reference TRBV11-2 and TRBJ2-2, reads EAGVAQSPRYKIIEKRQSVAFWCNPISGHATLYWYQQILGQGPKLLIQFQNNGVVDDSQLPKDRFSAERLKGVDSTLKIQPAKLEDSAVYLCASSLARSWTGELFFGEGSRLTVL.

CDR3 sequence: CASSFQEGTEAFF. The CDR3 DNA follows: TGCGCCAGCAGCTTCCAGGAGGGCACTGAAGCTTTCTTT. V is TRBV5-1 and J is TRBJ1-1; D gene unclear. The CDR3 consists of 13 residues. Germline V gene lookup returns CDR1 SGHRS and CDR2 YFSETQ. V lost 2 bases, J lost 4 bases, and 9 bases lay in between. Supplemented by reference TRBV5-1 and TRBJ1-1, the full variable domain reads KAGVTQTPRYLIKTRGQQVTLSCSPISGHRSVSWYQQTPGQGLQFLFEYFSETQRNKGNFPGRFSGRQFSNSRSEMNVSTLELGDSALYLCASSFQEGTEAFFGQGTRLTVV.

V usage is TRBV5-5 and J usage is TRBJ2-1, with 8 bases that match TRBD1. There are 15 residues in the CDR3. V lost 0 bases, J lost 5 bases, and 4 bases stayed unmatched. Germline V gene sequence: CDR1 SGHKS, CDR2 YYEKEE (reference sequence). The CDR3 DNA sequence: TGTGCCAGCAGCTTGGGACAGGGGATGAACAATGAGCAGTTCTTC. Its protein is CASSLGQGMNNEQFF. Filled out from reference TRBV5-5 and TRBJ2-1, the complete variable domain reads DAGVTQSPTHLIKTRGQQVTLRCSPISGHKSVSWYQQVLGQGPQFIFQYYEKEERGRGNFPDRFSARQFPNYSSELNVNALLLGDSALYLCASSLGQGMNNEQFFGPGTRLTVL.

This clone was recorded once. This chain uses TRBV10-3 with TRBJ1-1, with 8 bases that match TRBD1. Germline-derived CDR1 and CDR2 are ENHRY and SYGVKD. V was clipped by 5 bases and J by 2 bases; unmatched bases: 4. The CDR3 contains 14 residues. CDR3 sequence reads: CAISRGQVNTEAFF. The CDR3 DNA follows: TGTGCCATCAGTAGGGGACAGGTTAACACTGAAGCTTTCTTT.

The rearrangement uses TRBV6-5 and TRBJ1-2, with D possibly matching TRBD1 (6 bases). The V gene's germline CDR1 is MNHEY and CDR2 SVGAGI. V dropped 2 bases and J dropped 2 bases, with 15 bases sitting between them. The CDR3 has 16 amino acids. The chain's CDR3 is CASSYARGSMNYGYTF. CDR3 coding DNA: TGTGCCAGCAGTTACGCCAGGGGAAGTATGAACTATGGCTACACCTTC.

The chain combines TRBV28 with TRBJ1-2, with D perhaps matching TRBD1 (5 bases). CDR3 length: 12 residues. Germline CDR1 reads MDHEN; CDR2 reads SYDVKM. Trimming cost V 4 bases and J 4 bases, with 7 bases left between them. In DNA form, the CDR3 reads TGTGCCAGCAGTTGGGGGAGCTATGGCTACACCTTC. Its translation: CASSWGSYGYTF.

The chain carries TRBV19 and TRBJ1-1; TRBD1 agrees at 9 bases. The germline gives CDR1 LNHDA, CDR2 SQIVND (reference sequence). The length of the CDR3 is 15 residues. V dropped 2 bases and J dropped 3; count of bases not matched to a gene: 4. CDR3 sequence reads: CASSIRGQGDTEAFF. The CDR3 region has the DNA TGTGCCAGTAGTATAAGGGGACAGGGAGACACTGAAGCTTTCTTT.